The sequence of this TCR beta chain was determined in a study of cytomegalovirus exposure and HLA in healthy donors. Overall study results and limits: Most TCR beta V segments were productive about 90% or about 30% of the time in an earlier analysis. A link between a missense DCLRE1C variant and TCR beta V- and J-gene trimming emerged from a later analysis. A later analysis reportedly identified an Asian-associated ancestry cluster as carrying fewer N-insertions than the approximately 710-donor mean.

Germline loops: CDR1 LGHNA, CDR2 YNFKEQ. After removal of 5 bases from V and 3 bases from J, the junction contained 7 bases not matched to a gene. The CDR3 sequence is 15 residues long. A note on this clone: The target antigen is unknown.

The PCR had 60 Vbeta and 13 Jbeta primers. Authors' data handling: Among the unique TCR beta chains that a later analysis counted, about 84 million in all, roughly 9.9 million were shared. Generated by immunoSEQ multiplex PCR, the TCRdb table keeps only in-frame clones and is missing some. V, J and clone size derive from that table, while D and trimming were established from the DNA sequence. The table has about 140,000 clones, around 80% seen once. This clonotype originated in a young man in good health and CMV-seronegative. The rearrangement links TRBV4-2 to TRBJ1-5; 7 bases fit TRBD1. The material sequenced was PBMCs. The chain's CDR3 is CASSLPDRHNQPQHF. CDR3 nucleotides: TGTGCCAGCAGCTTACCGGACAGGCACAATCAGCCCCAGCATTTT.